This T cell receptor (beta chain) came from a study of T cells in localized non-small cell lung cancer. The CDR3 spans 18 residues. Germline CDR1 and CDR2: LNHDA and SQIVND (reference sequence). V lost 6 bases, J lost 4 bases, and 15 bases stayed unmatched. Study outcomes and limitations: Highest T cell clonality was seen in uninvolved adjacent lung, surpassing that measured in tumor. Of the top 100 tumor clones, median roughly 60 were in adjacent lung, over 25 among its top 100.

As to this clone: Its antigen is unidentified.

The data were produced by immunoSEQ multiplex PCR, yet TCRdb's version contains in-frame clones alone and is incomplete. This table holds tens of thousands of clones, 90% found once. V usage is TRBV19 and J usage is TRBJ2-5; 12 bases match TRBD2. The clonotype was recovered from a woman aged 40 to 75 with stage I lung adenocarcinoma. Source: peripheral blood, taken before any cancer treatment. The DNA of the CDR3 is TGTGCCAGTAGCCTCAGCCCCTTGACTAGCGGGAGTGGAGAGACCCAGTACTTC. This codes for CASSLSPLTSGSGETQYF.